This T cell receptor beta chain emerged from a study of T cell repertoires in cytomegalovirus infection. Study-wide background: Alongside well-studied HLA-B-restricted CMV epitopes, recently identified HLA-C-restricted CMV epitopes were also used. Through public TCR beta signatures, both CMV infection and matching HLA type were indicated. General study findings and limits: HLA-C-restricted CMV clonotypes gave the most frequent clonotype in two of eight donors.

TCRdb re-analysed the reads in MiXCR, keeping a single row per CDR3 protein. The table records over 250,000 distinct CDR3 sequences, approximately 22% of them present only once. V dropped 8 bases and J dropped 0; count of bases not matched to a gene: 9. This CDR3 region has 18 residues. Per the germline V gene, CDR1 is MNHEY and CDR2 is SMNVEV (reference sequence). Only a few counts were recorded for this clonotype. What it binds is unknown. Specimen: cultured PBMCs, collected from culture after CMV antigen stimulation. V gene TRBV27 combines with J gene TRBJ2-1; 14 positions match TRBD2. The sequence was collected from a human donor in good health (CMV status not recorded). Some clones in this sample may be carry-over from other donors' samples. CDR3 residues: CASSSGLAGGLSYNEQFF. For the CDR3, the DNA is TGTGCCAGCTCCTCCGGACTAGCGGGGGGCCTCTCCTACAATGAGCAGTTCTTC.